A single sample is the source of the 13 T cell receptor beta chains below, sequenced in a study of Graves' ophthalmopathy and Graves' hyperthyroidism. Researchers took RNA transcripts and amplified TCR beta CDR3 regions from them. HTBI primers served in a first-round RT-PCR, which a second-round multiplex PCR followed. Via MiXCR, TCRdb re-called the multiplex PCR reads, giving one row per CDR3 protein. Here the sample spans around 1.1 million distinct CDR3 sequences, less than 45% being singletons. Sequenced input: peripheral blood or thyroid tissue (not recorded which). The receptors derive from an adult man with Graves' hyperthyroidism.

DNA for the CDR3: TGTGCCAGTAGTATCGTAAGTACCATGAACACTGAAGCTTTCTTT. It translates to CASSIVSTMNTEAFF. The chain joins TRBV19 to TRBJ1-1; D not certain. Germline-derived CDR1 and CDR2 are LNHDA and SQIVND (reference sequence). The CDR3 spans 15 residues. V was clipped by 3 bases and J by 0 bases, with 11 bases between them.

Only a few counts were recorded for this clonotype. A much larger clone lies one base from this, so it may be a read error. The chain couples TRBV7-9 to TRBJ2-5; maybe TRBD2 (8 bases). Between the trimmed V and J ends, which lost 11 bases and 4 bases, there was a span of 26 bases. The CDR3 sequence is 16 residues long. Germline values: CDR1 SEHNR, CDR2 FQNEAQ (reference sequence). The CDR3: CAGTPELAAGGETQYF. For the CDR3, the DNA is TGTGCCGGCACCCCCGAACTAGCGGCAGGGGGAGAGACCCAGTACTTC.

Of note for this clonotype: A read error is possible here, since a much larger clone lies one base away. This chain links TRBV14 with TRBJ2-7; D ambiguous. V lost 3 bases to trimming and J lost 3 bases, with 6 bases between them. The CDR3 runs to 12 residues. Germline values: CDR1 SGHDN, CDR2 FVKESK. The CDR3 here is CASSHTNYEQYF. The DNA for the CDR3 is TGTGCCAGCAGCCACACCAACTACGAGCAGTACTTC.

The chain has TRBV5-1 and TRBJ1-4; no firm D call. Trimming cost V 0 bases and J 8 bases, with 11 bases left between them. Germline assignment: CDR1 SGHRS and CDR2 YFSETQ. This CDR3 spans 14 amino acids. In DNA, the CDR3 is TGCGCCAGCAGCTTGGGGTCCGGGCAGGAAAAACTGTTTTTT. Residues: CASSLGSGQEKLFF.

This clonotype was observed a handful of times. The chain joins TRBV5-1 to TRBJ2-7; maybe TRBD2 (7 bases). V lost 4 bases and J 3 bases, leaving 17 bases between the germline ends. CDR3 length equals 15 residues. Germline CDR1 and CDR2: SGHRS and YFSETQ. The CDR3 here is CASSGGRDYLYEQYF. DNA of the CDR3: TGCGCCAGCAGCGGGGGCCGGGACTACCTCTACGAGCAGTACTTC.

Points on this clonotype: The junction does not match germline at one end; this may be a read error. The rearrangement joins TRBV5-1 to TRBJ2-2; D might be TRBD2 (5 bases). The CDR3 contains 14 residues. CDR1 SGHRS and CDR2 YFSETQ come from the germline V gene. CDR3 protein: CASSLMESTGELLF. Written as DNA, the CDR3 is TGCGCCAGCAGCTTGATGGAGTCCACCGGGGAGCTGCTTTTT.

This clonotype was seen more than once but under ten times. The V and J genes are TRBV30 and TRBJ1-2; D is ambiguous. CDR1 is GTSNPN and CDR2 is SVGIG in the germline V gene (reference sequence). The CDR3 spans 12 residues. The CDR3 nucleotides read TGTGCTTATAGACCTCTCCGCTATGGCTACACCTTC. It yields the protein CAYRPLRYGYTF.

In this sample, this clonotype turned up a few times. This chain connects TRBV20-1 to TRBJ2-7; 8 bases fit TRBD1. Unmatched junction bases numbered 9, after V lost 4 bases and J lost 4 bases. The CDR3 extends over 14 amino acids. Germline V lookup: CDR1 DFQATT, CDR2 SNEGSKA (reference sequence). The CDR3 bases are TGCAGTGCTACGCGGACAGGGCCGGATTACGAGCAGTACTTC. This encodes CSATRTGPDYEQYF.

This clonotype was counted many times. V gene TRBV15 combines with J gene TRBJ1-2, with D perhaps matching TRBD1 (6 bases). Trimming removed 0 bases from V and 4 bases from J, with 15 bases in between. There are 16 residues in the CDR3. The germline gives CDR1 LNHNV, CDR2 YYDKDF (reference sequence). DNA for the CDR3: TGTGCCACCAGCAGAGATCTGGGGGGCAGTACCTATGGCTACACCTTC. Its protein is CATSRDLGGSTYGYTF.

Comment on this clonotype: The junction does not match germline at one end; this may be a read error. The DNA of the CDR3 is TGCAGTGCTAGGAGGGTATCCGGCTATGGCCACACCTTC. It specifies CSARRVSGYGHTF. The chain links TRBV20-1 to TRBJ1-2; D uncertain. Germline V gives CDR1 DFQATT, CDR2 SNEGSKA (reference sequence). The CDR3 is made up of 13 amino acids.

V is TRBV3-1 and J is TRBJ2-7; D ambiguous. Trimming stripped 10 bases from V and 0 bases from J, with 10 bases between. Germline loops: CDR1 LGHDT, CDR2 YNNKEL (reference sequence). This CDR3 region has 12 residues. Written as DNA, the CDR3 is TGTGCCACCCGTCGTGGCTCCTACGAGCAGTACTTC. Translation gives CATRRGSYEQYF.

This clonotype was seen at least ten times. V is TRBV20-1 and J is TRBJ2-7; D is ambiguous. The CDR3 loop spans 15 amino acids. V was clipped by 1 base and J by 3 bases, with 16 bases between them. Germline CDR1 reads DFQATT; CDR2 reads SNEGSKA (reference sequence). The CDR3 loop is CSARGQVWSNYEQYF. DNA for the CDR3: TGCAGTGCTAGAGGTCAAGTATGGAGTAACTACGAGCAGTACTTC.

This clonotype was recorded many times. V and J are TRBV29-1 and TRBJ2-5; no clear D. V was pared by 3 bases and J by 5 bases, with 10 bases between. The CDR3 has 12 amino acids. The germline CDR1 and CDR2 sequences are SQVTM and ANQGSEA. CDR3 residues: CSVDRSKETQYF. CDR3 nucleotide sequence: TGCAGCGTTGACAGGTCAAAGGAGACCCAGTACTTC. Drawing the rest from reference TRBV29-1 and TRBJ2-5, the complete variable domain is SAVISQKPSRDICQRGTSLTIQCQVDSQVTMMFWYRQQPGQSLTLIATANQGSEATYESGFVIDKFPISRPNLTFSTLTVSNMSPEDSSIYLCSVDRSKETQYFGPGTRLLVL.